Listed below are T cell receptor beta chains from one sample, sequenced in a study of T cells after yellow fever vaccination. TCRdb redid the calling of the 5' RACE reads with MiXCR, one entry per CDR3 protein. The data contain more than 300,000 distinct CDR3 sequences, approximately 4% of them singletons. Sequencing used PBMCs, obtained 15 days after the yellow fever booster vaccination. These receptors all stem from a man aged 18 to 29 who received the YFV17D yellow fever vaccine. Both conserved end residues are part of each CDR3. D genes are given only for firm matches. Clone sizes are given selectively: once, few, many, or a class where the clone is expanded.

v_call	j_call	d_call	clone_size	cdr3_nt	cdr3_aa
TRBV6-6	TRBJ2-5	NA	few	TGTGCCAGCAGGGAGCTCGGGGACCTCCAAGAGACCCAGTACTTC	CASRELGDLQETQYF
TRBV6-6	TRBJ1-2	TRBD1	few	TGTGCCAGCAGTAGGGGACAGGAGTATGGCTACACCTTC	CASSRGQEYGYTF
TRBV13	TRBJ1-2	NA	many	TGTGCCAGCAGCTTAGGGCTCACAGAAGATGGCTACACCTTC	CASSLGLTEDGYTF
TRBV7-9	TRBJ2-6	NA	few	TGTGCCACCCCGTTGGGGCCGCTCCTGTTAGGGGCCAACGTCCTGACTTTC	CATPLGPLLLGANVLTF
TRBV20-1	TRBJ2-1	TRBD2	many	TGCAGTGCTAAAGTCTCGGGGGGAGGGGATGAGCAGTTCTTC	CSAKVSGGGDEQFF
TRBV19	TRBJ1-5	NA	few	TGTGCCAGTAGTATTGTCCCCCTTTTATTGCAGCCCCAGCATTTT	CASSIVPLLLQPQHF
TRBV12-3/TRBV12-4	TRBJ2-5	NA	many	TGTGCCAGCGGCTTTCTGGGGCGACAAGAGACCCAGTACTTC	CASGFLGRQETQYF
TRBV4-1	TRBJ1-2	NA	few	TGCGCCAGCAGCCAAGATCATCAAGGTCGGGCGGGCTACACCTTC	CASSQDHQGRAGYTF
TRBV14	TRBJ2-1	NA	NA	TGTGCCAGCAGCCAAGACATACAAGGCCTATACAATGAGCAGTTCTTC	CASSQDIQGLYNEQFF
TRBV15	TRBJ1-4	NA	NA	TGTGCCACCAGCAGAGTCAGGGCTAATGAAAAACTGTTTTTT	CATSRVRANEKLFF